The source of this T cell receptor beta chain is a study of CD8 T cells in Susac syndrome (dated by TCRdb to the late 2010s). A note on the overall study: The study used repertoire sequencing to test whether antigen drove CD8+ T cell activation and differentiation in Susac syndrome.

Via the germline V gene, CDR1 is MRHNA and CDR2 SNTAGT. At the junction V is shortened by 9 bases and J by 5 bases, with 13 bases in between. The CDR3 holds 13 amino acids from the cysteine to the phenylalanine. The entry retains the CDR3 DNA only, 39 bases that are in frame from base 1. RNA was extracted with the RNeasy kit and about 0.5 to 1 ug was reverse transcribed using random hexamers. TCR beta CDR3 regions were amplified with the immunoSEQ multiplex PCR assay covering 54 Vbeta and 13 Jbeta segments. Bias from PCR amplification was corrected by using a synthetic template baseline for primer optimization and for computational correction. For the original study's pipeline: Only productive sequences were kept, with reads annotated to V, D and J genes according to IMGT and analyzed in immunoSEQ Analyzer. Clonality was calculated as one minus the Shannon entropy normalized by log2 of the number of productive unique sequences. For each patient and control, public and private clones were evaluated among the 100 most prevalent clones. A clone was defined as Susac-specific if it was absent from the healthy and MS cohorts, from some 980 published viral clones and from other ImmuneACCESS disease sequences. Using fastp trimming at Q25 and MiXCR clonotype assembly, TCRdb reanalyzed the public sequencing data and kept in-frame beta chains. When rows share a CDR3 protein, they turn into one entry using the most common DNA and genes. The V and J calls here are based on TCRdb, not the publication. The sample table lists 150,000 to 200,000 distinct CDR3 sequences, roughly 95% of them with a count of one. The ten largest clones represent about 0.1% of the sample.

Details on this clonotype: Its antigen remains unidentified. Per-base qualities were not stored, and no clone one base away is much larger.

Study-wide findings and limitations: The number of individuals in the TCR sequencing and HLA analysis was recognized as being relatively small.

Peripheral blood CD8+ and CD4+ T cells from healthy donors, Susac syndrome patients and multiple sclerosis patients were profiled using high-throughput TCR beta sequencing. Treatment-naive patients with stable or active relapsing-remitting disease fulfilling revised McDonald criteria were used as multiple sclerosis controls. Bulk CD8+ and CD4+ T cells were purified by magnetic negative isolation, whereas CD8+ TEMRA cells were enriched by FACS. Blood was drawn into EDTA tubes, processed within 24 hours, and PBMCs were isolated by density gradient centrifugation. PBMCs intended for TCR sequencing were frozen in liquid nitrogen and were later thawed in a 37 degrees C water bath. The sorted or isolated CD4+, CD8+ and CD8+ TEMRA cells had a purity of 90% or higher.

This receptor was obtained from a human donor with multiple sclerosis. The specimen sequenced was CD4+ T cells from PBMCs. The chain was built from TRBV6-4 and TRBJ2-2; no D segment can be confidently identified. The CDR3 region: CASRRDRTGELFF. The nucleotide sequence reads as follows: TGTGCCAGTCGACGCGATAGAACCGGGGAGCTGTTTTTT.